The 7 T cell receptor beta chains presented below share a single source sample, sequenced in a study of tumor-infiltrating lymphocytes in primary liver carcinoma. Unsorted whole blood supplied the blood RNA, and germline DNA was isolated too. A primer in the constant region served to generate TCR beta cDNA from approximately 500 ng of total RNA. Three nested multiplex PCR rounds, a slightly modified ARM-PCR method, built the TCR beta libraries. With TRBV1-TRBV30 forward primers and a C-beta reverse primer, the first two PCR rounds were run for around 11 cycles each. TCRdb fed the multiplex PCR reads into MiXCR, producing one record per CDR3 protein. The repertoire consists of more than 150,000 distinct CDR3 sequences, with about 60% occurring once and the leading ten covering approximately 67%. The specimen sequenced was peripheral blood. Receptors were obtained from a man aged 40-50 years with primary liver carcinoma and hepatitis B virus infection.

As concerns this clonotype: A much bigger clone sits one base away, suggesting this may be a read error. The V gene is TRBV11-2, the J gene TRBJ1-3, with D possibly being TRBD1 (5 bases). Germline CDR1 is SGHAT and CDR2 is FQNNGV. V lost 0 bases and J lost 4, with 10 bases in between. CDR3 length: 15 amino acids. The DNA of the CDR3 is TGTGCCAGCAGCTTAGATCTAGGGACGGGAAACACCATATATTTT. Protein product: CASSLDLGTGNTIYF.

The chain carries TRBV4-1 and TRBJ2-2; 7 positions agree with TRBD2. CDR3 length equals 15 residues. The germline V gene encodes CDR1 MGHRA and CDR2 YSYEKL. J lost 7 bases, V lost 3 bases, and 8 bases had no gene match. As DNA, the CDR3 is TGCGCCAGCAGCCAGAAAGGACTAGTTGTCGGGGAGCTGTTTTTT. Its protein product is CASSQKGLVVGELFF.

The chain recombines TRBV28 with TRBJ1-4; TRBD1 matches 7 bases. The J segment lost 4 bases and the V segment lost 11 bases, leaving 10 bases of the junction unmatched. The CDR3 runs 14 residues. CDR1 MDHEN and CDR2 SYDVKM come from the germline V gene. Here the CDR3 reads CASAGGQRNEKLFF. The DNA for the CDR3 is TGTGCCTCAGCAGGGGGACAGCGTAATGAAAAACTGTTTTTT.

Comments on this clonotype: This CDR3 fails to terminate in the conserved phenylalanine or tryptophan, so it likely reflects a read error. The CDR3 coding sequence is TGCGCCAGCAGCCAACCTTACCGACCCGACGAGCAGTACTTA. This sequence encodes CASSQPYRPDEQYL. This chain uses TRBV4-1 with TRBJ2-7; D not resolved. V was pared by 2 bases and J by 5 bases, with 13 bases between. Germline V lookup: CDR1 MGHRA, CDR2 YSYEKL. The CDR3 runs to 14 residues.

The chain joins TRBV10-1 to TRBJ2-2; 9 bases fit TRBD1. The V and J ends lost 0 bases and 4 bases, in that order; junction bases with no gene match: 6. CDR3 size: 17 residues. Per the germline V gene, CDR1 is WNHNN and CDR2 is SYGVQD (reference sequence). CDR3 loop: CASSESNNRGLTGELFF. CDR3 sequence (DNA): TGCGCCAGCAGTGAGTCGAATAACAGGGGGCTCACCGGGGAGCTGTTTTTT.

Regarding this clonotype: The CDR3 does not end in the conserved phenylalanine or tryptophan, so this is likely a read error. V is TRBV11-2 and J is TRBJ2-1; D perhaps matches TRBD2 (6 bases). The CDR3 is 16 amino acids. Germline V gives CDR1 SGHAT, CDR2 FQNNGV. In DNA form, the CDR3 reads TGTGCCAGCAGCGCAACTTGGACGGGAGTCGGGAATGGGCAGTTCCTC. This sequence encodes CASSATWTGVGNGQFL.

This clonotype was found a few times. The rearrangement links TRBV4-1 to TRBJ1-5; D gene ambiguous. CDR3 length equals 16 residues. Germline values: CDR1 MGHRA, CDR2 YSYEKL. Trimming took off 0 bases at V and 0 bases at J, with 9 bases between the two ends. CDR3 region: CASSQEEGYSNQPQHF. The CDR3 DNA reads as TGCGCCAGCAGCCAAGAAGAGGGATATAGCAATCAGCCCCAGCATTTT.